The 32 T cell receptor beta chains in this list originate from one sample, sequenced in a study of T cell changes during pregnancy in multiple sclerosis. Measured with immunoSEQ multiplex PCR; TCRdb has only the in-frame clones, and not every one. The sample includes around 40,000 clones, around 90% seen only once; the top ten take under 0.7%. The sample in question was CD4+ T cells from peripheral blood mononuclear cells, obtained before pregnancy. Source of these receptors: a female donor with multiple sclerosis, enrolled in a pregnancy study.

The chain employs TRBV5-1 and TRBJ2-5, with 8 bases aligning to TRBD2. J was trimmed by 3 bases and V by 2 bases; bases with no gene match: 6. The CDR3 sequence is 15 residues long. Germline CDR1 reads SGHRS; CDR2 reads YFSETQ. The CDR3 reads CASSFGLALEETQYF. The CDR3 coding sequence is TGCGCCAGCAGCTTCGGACTAGCCCTCGAAGAGACCCAGTACTTC.

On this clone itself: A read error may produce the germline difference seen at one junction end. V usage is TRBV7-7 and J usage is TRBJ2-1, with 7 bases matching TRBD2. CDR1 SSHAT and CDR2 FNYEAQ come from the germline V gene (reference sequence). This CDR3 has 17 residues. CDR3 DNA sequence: TGTGCTAGCAGTCTGGGTAGCTGGACTAGCTCCTACAATGAGCAGTTCTTC. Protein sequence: CASSLGSWTSSYNEQFF.

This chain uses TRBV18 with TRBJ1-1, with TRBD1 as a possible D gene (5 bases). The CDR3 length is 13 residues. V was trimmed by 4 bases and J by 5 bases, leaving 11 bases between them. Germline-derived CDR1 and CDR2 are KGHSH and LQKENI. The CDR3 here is CASSLIRETEAFF. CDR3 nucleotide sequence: TGTGCCAGCTCACTTATCAGGGAAACTGAAGCTTTCTTT.

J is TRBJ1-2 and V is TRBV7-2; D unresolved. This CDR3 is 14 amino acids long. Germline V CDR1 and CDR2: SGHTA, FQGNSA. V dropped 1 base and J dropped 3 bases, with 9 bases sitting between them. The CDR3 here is CASSLVASHYGYTF. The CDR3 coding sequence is TGTGCCAGCAGCTTAGTCGCGAGTCACTATGGCTACACCTTC.

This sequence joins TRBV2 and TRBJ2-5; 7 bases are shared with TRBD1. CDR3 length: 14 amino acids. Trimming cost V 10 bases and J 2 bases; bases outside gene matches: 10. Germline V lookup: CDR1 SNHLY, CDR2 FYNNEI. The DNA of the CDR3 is TGTGCCACGGGGCCCATGACAGGGCAAGAGACCCAGTACTTC. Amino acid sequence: CATGPMTGQETQYF.

This CDR3 reads CASSLNLGGYTF. CDR3 nucleotide sequence: TGTGCCAGCAGCTTAAACCTCGGGGGCTACACCTTC. The chain links TRBV11-2 to TRBJ1-2; D is undetermined. V lost 2 bases and J 8 bases, leaving 9 bases between the germline ends. This CDR3 has 12 amino acids. Looked up from germline, CDR1 is SGHAT and CDR2 is FQNNGV.

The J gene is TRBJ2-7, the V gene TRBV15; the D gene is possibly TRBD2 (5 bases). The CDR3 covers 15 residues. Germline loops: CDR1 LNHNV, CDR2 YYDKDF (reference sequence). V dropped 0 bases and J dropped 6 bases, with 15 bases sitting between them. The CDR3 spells CATSRDRAGIGEQYF. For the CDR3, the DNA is TGTGCCACCAGCAGAGATCGGGCCGGGATCGGCGAGCAGTACTTC.

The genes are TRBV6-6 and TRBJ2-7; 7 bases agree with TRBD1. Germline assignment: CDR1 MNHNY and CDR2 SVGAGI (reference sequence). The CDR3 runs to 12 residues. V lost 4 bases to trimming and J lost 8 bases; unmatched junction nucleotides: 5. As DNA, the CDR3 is TGTGCCAGCAGTTTCGACAGGGCTAAGCAGTACTTC. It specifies CASSFDRAKQYF.

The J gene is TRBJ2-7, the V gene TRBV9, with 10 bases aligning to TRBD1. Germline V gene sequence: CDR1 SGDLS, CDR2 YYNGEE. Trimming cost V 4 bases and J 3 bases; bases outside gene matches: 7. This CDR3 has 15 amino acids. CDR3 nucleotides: TGTGCCAGCAGCCCCCGTGGACAGGGGGTCTACGAGCAGTACTTC. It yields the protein CASSPRGQGVYEQYF.

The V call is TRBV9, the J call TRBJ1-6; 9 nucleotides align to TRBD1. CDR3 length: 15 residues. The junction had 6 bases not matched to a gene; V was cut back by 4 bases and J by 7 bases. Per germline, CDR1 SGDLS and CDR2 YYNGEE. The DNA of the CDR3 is TGTGCCAGCAGCCCCCGGACAGGGGCGAATTCACCCCTCCACTTT. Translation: CASSPRTGANSPLHF.

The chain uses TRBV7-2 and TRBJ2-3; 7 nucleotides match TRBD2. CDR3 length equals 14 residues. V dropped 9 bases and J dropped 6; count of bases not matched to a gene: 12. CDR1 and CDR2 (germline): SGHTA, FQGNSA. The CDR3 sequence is CASAQGGSKDTQYF. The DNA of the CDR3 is TGTGCCAGTGCTCAGGGAGGGTCGAAGGATACGCAGTATTTT.

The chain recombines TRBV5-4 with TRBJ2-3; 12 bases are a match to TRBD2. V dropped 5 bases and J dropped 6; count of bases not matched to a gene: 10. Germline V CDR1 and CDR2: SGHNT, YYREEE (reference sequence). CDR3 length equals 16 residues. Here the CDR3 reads CASSTGLAGWSDTQYF. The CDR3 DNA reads TGTGCCAGCAGTACCGGACTAGCGGGATGGTCCGATACGCAGTATTTT.

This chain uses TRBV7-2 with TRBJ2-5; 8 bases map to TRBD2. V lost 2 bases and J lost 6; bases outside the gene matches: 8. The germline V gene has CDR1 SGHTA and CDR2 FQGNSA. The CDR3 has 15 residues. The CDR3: CASSLSMRGEQTQYF. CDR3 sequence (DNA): TGTGCCAGCAGCTTATCAATGCGGGGGGAACAGACCCAGTACTTC.

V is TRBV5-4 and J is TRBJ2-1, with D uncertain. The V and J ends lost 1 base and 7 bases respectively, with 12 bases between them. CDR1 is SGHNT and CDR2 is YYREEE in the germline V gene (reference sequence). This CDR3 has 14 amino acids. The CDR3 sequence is CASSLSSGQNEQFF. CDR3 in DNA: TGTGCCAGCAGCTTGTCTTCGGGTCAGAATGAGCAGTTCTTC. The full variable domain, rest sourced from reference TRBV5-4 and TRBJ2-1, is ETGVTQSPTHLIKTRGQQVTLRCSSQSGHNTVSWYQQALGQGPQFIFQYYREEENGRGNFPPRFSGLQFPNYSSELNVNALELDDSALYLCASSLSSGQNEQFFGPGTRLTVL.

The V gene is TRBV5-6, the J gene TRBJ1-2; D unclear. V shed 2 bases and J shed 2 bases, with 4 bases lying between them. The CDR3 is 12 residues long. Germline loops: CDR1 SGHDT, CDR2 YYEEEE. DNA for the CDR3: TGTGCCAGCAGCTTAACAAACTATGGCTACACCTTC. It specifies CASSLTNYGYTF.

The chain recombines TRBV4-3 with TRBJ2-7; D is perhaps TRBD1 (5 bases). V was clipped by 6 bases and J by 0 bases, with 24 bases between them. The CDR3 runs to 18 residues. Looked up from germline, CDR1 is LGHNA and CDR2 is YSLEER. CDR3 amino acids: CASRPRTKRQSHSYEQYF. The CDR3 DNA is TGCGCCAGCAGGCCAAGGACGAAGCGACAGTCGCACTCCTACGAGCAGTACTTC.

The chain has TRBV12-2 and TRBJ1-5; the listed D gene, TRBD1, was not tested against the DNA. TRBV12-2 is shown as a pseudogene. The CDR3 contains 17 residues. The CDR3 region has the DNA TGTGCAAGTCGCTTAAGGGCAGGGGGTGAAGGGAATCAGCCCCAGCATTTT. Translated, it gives CASRLRAGGEGNQPQHF.

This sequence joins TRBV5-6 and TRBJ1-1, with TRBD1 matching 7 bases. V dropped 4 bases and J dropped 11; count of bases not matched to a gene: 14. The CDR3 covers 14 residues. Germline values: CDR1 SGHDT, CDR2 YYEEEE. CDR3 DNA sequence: TGTGCCAGCAGCCGCCGGGACACTCAGGGGGGTGCTTTCTTT. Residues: CASSRRDTQGGAFF.

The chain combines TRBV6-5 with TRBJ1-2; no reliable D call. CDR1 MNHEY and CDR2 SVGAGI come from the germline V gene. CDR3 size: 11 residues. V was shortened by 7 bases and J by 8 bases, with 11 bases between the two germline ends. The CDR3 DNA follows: TGTGCCAGCAAGGAGGCTGGAGGCTACACCTTC. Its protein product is CASKEAGGYTF.

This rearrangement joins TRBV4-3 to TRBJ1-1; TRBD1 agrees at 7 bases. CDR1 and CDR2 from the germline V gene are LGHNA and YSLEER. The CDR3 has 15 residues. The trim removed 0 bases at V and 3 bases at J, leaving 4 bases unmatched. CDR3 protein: CASSQESRGDTEAFF. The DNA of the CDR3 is TGCGCCAGCAGCCAAGAGAGCAGGGGGGACACTGAAGCTTTCTTT.

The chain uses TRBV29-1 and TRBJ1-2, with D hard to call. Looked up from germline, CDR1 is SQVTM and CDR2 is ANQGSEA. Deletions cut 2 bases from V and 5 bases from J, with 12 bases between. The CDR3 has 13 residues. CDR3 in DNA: TGCAGCGTTGAACGTCAGGCTGGGTATGGCTACACCTTC. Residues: CSVERQAGYGYTF.

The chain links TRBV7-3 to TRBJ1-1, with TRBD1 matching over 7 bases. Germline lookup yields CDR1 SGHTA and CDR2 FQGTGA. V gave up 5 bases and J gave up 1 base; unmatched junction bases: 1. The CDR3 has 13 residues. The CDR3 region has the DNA TGTGCCAGCAGCCGACAGGGGAACACTGAAGCTTTCTTT. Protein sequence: CASSRQGNTEAFF.

Here the CDR3 reads CASSLSFQTYEQYF. The CDR3, as DNA: TGTGCCAGCTCACTGTCATTTCAAACCTACGAGCAGTACTTC. This chain joins TRBV18 and TRBJ2-7, with no clear D. Trimming took off 4 bases at V and 2 bases at J, with 12 bases between the two ends. The CDR3 totals 14 residues. Germline loops: CDR1 KGHSH, CDR2 LQKENI. The whole variable domain, remainder taken from reference TRBV18 and TRBJ2-7, is NAGVMQNPRHLVRRRGQEARLRCSPMKGHSHVYWYRQLPEEGLKFMVYLQKENIIDESGMPKERFSAEFPKEGPSILRIQQVVRGDSAAYFCASSLSFQTYEQYFGPGTRLTVT.

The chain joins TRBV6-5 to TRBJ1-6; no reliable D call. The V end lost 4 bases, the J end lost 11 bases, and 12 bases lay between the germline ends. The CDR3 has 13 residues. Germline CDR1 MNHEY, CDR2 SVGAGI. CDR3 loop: CASSSLPQAPLHF. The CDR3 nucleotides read TGTGCCAGCAGTTCTCTACCGCAGGCACCCCTCCACTTT.

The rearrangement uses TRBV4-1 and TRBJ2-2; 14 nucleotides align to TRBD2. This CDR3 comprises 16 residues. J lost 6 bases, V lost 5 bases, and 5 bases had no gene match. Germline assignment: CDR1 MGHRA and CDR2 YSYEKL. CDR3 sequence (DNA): TGCGCCAGCAGCGCCCGACTAGCGGGGGGGCCCGGGGAGCTGTTTTTT. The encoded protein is CASSARLAGGPGELFF.

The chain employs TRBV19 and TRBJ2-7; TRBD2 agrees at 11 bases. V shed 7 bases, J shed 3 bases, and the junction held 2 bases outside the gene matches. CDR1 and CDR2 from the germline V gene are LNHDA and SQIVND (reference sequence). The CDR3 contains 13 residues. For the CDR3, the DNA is TGTGCCAGTACCACTAGCGGGGGCTACGAGCAGTACTTC. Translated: CASTTSGGYEQYF.

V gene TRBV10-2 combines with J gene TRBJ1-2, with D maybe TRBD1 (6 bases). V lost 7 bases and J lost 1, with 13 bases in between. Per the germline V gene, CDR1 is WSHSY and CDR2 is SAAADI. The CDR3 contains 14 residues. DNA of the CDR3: TGCGCCAGCATGGAAGACAGGAATAACTATGGCTACACCTTC. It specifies CASMEDRNNYGYTF.

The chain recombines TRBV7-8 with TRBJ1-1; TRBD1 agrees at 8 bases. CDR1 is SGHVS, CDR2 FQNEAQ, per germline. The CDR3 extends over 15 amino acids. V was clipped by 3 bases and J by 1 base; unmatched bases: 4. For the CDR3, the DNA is TGTGCCAGCAGCTTGTTCGGGACAGGGAACACTGAAGCTTTCTTT. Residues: CASSLFGTGNTEAFF.

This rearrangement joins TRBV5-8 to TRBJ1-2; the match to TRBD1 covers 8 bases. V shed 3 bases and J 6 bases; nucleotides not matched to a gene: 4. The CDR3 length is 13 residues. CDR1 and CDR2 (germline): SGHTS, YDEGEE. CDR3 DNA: TGTGCCAGCAGCTGGGGACAGGTAGATGGCTACACCTTC. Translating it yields CASSWGQVDGYTF.

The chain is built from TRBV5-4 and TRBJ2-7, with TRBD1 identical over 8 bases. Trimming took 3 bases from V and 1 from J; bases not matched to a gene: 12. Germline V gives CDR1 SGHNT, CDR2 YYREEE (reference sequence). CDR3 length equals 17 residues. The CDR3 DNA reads TGTGCCAGCAGCTCCAAACAGGGGGTTGATCGGTCCTACGAGCAGTACTTC. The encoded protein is CASSSKQGVDRSYEQYF.

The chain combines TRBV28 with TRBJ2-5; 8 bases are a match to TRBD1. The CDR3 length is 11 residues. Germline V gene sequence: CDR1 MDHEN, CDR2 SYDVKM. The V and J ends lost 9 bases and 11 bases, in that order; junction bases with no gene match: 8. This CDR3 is CASSSRQGQYF. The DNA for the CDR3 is TGTGCCAGTTCTTCCAGACAGGGGCAGTACTTC.

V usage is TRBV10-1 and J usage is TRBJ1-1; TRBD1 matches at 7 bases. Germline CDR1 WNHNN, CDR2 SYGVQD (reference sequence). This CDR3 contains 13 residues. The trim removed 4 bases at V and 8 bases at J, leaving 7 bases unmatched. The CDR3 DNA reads TGCGCCAGCAGTGGGTTAAGGGACAGCGAAGCTTTCTTT. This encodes CASSGLRDSEAFF.